The T cell receptor (beta chain) described here comes from a study of cytomegalovirus exposure and HLA in healthy donors. It was with 60 Vbeta and 13 Jbeta primers that the PCR ran. Here immunoSEQ multiplex PCR was the method, and the copy in TCRdb shows in-frame clones only, minus some. Here the sample spans around 140,000 clones, 9.7% being singletons. The V gene end was trimmed by 5 bases and the J gene end by 4 bases; junction bases not matched to a gene: 6. The CDR3 covers 14 residues. The germline V gene encodes CDR1 MNHNS and CDR2 SASEGT. Although they were nominally healthy when sampled, donors likely had unrecorded immune exposures. This clone showed up just a few times. Its specificity is not known. Notes on the study in general: The study dropped some indistinguishable V segments, TRBV6-2 and TRBV6-3 among them. Previously analyzed data showed that most TCR beta V segments were productive at a frequency of about 87% or about 30%. Follow-up analysis found HLA locus-dependent TCR association rates, highest for DRB1 and lowest for HLA-C.

This TCR came from a man aged 45 to 65 in good health and CMV-seronegative. The genes are TRBV6-1 and TRBJ2-5; 8 bases match TRBD2. The sequenced sample was PBMCs. The CDR3 spells CASSTQTSVETQYF. For the CDR3, the DNA is TGTGCCAGCAGTACTCAGACTAGCGTAGAGACCCAGTACTTC.